The present TCR beta chain was sequenced within a study of vaccination effects on CD4 cells after COVID-19. Study-level points and caveats: At late timepoints after vaccination, vaccine- and infection-induced clones shrank markedly.

Libraries were prepared by immunoSEQ multiplex PCR; TCRdb keeps only in-frame clonotypes and omits some of them. The sample lists some 56,000 clones; 76% were seen once. Trimming pared 4 bases from V and 4 bases from J, leaving 20 bases between. The length of the CDR3 is 16 residues. The germline CDR1 and CDR2 sequences are SGHNT and YYREEE (reference sequence). Under the ViraFEST assay, PBMC were stimulated with viral peptide pools so that antigen-specific CD4+ T cells expanded. Sequencing was performed afterwards. Subsequent to 10 days of culture, CD4+ T cells were isolated. SARS-CoV-2 infected the person between March and December 2020, as confirmed by PCR. Concerning this clone: Its antigen is not known.

This receptor was taken from a human donor who had a prior SARS-CoV-2 infection. The sequences come from CD4+ T cells from PBMCs cultured with HIV peptides, collected before COVID-19 vaccination. Documented subset: HIV-1 Nef peptide pool negative control/reference culture. The chain employs TRBV5-4 and TRBJ2-5; possibly TRBD2 for D (6 bases). DNA of the CDR3: TGTGCCAGCAGCCCAAATCCTAGTGACGGGGGAGAGACCCAGTACTTC. Protein product: CASSPNPSDGGETQYF.